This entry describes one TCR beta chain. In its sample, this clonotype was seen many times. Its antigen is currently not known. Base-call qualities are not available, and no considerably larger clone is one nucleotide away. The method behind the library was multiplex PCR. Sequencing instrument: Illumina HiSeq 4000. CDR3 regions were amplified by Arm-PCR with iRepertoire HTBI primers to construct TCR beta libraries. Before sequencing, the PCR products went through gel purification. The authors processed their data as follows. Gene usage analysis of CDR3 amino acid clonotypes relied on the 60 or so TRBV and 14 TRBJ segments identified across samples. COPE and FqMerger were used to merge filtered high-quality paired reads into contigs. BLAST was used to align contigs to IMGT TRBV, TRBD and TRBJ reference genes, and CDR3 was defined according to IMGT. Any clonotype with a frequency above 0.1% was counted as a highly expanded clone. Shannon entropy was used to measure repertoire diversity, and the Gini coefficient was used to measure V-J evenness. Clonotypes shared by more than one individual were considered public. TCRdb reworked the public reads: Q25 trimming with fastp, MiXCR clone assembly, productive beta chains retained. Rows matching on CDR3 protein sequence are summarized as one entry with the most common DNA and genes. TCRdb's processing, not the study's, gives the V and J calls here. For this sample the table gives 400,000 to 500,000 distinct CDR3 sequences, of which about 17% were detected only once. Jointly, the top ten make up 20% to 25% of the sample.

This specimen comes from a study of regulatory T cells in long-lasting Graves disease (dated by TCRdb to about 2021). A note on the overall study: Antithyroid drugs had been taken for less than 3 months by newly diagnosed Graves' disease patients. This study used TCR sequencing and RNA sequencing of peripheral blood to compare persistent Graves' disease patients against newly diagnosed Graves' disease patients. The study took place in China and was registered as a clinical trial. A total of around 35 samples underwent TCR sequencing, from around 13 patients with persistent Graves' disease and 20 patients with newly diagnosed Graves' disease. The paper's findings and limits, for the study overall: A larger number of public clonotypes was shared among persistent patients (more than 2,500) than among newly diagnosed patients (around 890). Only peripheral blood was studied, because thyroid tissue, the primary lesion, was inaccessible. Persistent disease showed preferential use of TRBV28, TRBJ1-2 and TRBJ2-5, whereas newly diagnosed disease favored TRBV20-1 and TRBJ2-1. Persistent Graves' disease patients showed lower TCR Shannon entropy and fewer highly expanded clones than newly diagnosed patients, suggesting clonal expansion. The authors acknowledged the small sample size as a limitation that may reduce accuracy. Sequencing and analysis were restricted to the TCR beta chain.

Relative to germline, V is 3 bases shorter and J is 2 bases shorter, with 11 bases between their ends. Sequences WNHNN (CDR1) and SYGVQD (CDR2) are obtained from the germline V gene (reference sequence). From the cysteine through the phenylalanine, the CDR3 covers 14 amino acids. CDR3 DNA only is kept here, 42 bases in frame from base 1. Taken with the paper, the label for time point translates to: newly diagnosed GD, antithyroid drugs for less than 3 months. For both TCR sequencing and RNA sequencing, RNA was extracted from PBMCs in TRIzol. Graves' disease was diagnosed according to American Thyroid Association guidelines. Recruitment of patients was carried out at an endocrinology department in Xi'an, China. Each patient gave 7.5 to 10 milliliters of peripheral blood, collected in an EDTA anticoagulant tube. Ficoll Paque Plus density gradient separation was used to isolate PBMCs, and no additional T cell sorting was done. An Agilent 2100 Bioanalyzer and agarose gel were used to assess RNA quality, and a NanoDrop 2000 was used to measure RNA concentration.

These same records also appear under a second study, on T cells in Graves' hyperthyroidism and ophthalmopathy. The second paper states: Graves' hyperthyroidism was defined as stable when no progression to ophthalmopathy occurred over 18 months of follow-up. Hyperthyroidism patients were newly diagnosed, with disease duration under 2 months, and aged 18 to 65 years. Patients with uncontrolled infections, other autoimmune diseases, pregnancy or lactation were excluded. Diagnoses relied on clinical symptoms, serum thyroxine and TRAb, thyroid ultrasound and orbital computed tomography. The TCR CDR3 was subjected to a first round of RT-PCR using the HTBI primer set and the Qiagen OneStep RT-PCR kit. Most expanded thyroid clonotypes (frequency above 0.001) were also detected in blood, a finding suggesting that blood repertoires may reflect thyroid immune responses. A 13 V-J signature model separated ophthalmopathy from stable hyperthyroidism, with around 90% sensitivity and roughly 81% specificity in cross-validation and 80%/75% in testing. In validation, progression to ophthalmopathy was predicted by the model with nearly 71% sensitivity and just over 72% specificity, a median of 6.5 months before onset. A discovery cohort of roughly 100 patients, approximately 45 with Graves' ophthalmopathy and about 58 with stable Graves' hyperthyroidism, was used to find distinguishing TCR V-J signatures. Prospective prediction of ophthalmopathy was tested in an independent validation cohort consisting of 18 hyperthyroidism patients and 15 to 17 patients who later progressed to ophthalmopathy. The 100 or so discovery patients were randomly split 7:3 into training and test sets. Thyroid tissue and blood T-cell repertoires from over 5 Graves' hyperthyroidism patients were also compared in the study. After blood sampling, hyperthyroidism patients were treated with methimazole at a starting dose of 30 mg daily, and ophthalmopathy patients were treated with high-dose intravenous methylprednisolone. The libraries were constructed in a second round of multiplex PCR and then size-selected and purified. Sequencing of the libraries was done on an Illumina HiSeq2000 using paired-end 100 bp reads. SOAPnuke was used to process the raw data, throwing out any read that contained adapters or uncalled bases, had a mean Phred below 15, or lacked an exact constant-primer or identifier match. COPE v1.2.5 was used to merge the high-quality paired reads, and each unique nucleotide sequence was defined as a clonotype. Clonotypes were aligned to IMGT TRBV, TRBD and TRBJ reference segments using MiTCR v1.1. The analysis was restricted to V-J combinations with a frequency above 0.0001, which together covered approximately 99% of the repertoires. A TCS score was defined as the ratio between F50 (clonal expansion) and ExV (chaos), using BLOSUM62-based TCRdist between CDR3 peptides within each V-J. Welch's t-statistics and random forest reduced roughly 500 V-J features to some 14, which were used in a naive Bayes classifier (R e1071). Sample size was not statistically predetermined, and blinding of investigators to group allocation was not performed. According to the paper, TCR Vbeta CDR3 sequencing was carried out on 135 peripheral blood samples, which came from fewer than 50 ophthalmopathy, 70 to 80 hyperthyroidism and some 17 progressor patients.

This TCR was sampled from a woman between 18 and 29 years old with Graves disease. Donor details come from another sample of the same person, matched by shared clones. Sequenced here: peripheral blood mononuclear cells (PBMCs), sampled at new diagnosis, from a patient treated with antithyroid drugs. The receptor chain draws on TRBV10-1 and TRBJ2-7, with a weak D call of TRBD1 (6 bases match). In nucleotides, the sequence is TGCGCCAGCAGTGACCCAGGGGCACCCTACGAGCAGTACTTC. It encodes CASSDPGAPYEQYF.